This T cell receptor beta chain was profiled in a study of T cells after yellow fever vaccination. Study-level findings and limits: Most clones from primary vaccination were detected again post-booster (roughly 95% CD4, around 90% CD8).

TCR cDNA, made by 5'RACE template switching, carried an added universal primer site and UMIs. TCRdb analysed the 5' RACE reads with MiXCR anew, one entry per CDR3 protein. In the table there are 350,000 to 550,000 distinct CDR3 sequences, about 17% of which are singletons. V lost 3 bases and J lost 2; bases outside the gene matches: 6. The CDR3 is 16 amino acids. Germline CDR1 is SGHTA and CDR2 is FQGTGA. This clonotype occurred a few times. Antigen specificity is unknown. This clonotype was obtained from a man younger than 30 who received the YFV17D yellow fever vaccine. The chain combines TRBV7-3 with TRBJ2-3; 9 bases match TRBD2. The material sequenced was PBMCs, taken before the yellow fever booster vaccination. The CDR3 DNA is TGTGCCAGCAGCTTGGAGGGACTAGCATTCACAGATACGCAGTATTTT. Residues: CASSLEGLAFTDTQYF.